A single sample gave rise to the 27 T cell receptor beta chains below, sequenced in a study of T-cell memory formation after mild COVID-19. TCRdb reprocessed the 5' RACE reads with MiXCR, giving one entry per CDR3 protein. Altogether some 300,000 distinct CDR3 sequences are present, roughly a fifth being singletons, with the ten largest covering over 20%. The specimen sequenced was PBMCs or a T cell subset sorted from them (not recorded which). These receptor sequences come from a man aged 18 to 35 who had mild COVID-19 (a few samples of this study predate the infection). Cell type and time point are not known.

The chain employs TRBV7-9 and TRBJ1-6, with D maybe TRBD1 (6 bases). The germline V gene has CDR1 SEHNR and CDR2 FQNEAQ (reference sequence). This CDR3 region has 14 residues. Trimming cost V 5 bases and J 11 bases, with 16 bases left between them. Here the CDR3 reads CASSPTTGYAPLHF. CDR3 coding DNA: TGTGCCAGCAGCCCGACGACAGGCTACGCACCCCTCCACTTT.

This clonotype was recorded a few times. This chain joins TRBV24-1 and TRBJ1-2; D perhaps matches TRBD1 (6 bases). Germline CDR1 is KGHDR and CDR2 is SFDVKD. V was clipped by 3 bases and J by 8 bases, with 12 bases between them. CDR3 length: 13 amino acids. The CDR3 loop reads CATSDHRVRGYTF. CDR3 in DNA: TGTGCCACCAGTGATCACAGGGTACGGGGCTACACCTTC.

In this sample, this clonotype turned up many times. The gene calls are TRBV5-1 and TRBJ1-6, with a tentative D call TRBD1 (5 bases). The germline V gene has CDR1 SGHRS and CDR2 YFSETQ. There are 13 residues in the CDR3. Trimming pared 2 bases from V and 8 bases from J, leaving 8 bases between. The CDR3: CASSLKQDSPLHF. Here the CDR3 DNA reads TGCGCCAGCAGCTTAAAACAGGATTCACCCCTCCACTTT.

The chain combines TRBV6-4 with TRBJ1-5; TRBD1 matches 7 bases. Germline loops: CDR1 MRHNA, CDR2 SNTAGT. The V gene end was trimmed by 5 bases and the J gene end by 3 bases; junction bases not matched to a gene: 4. The CDR3 spans 14 residues. The CDR3 spells CASSPTGVNQPQHF. CDR3 sequence (DNA): TGTGCCAGCAGTCCCACAGGGGTCAATCAGCCCCAGCATTTT.

The rearrangement links TRBV6-5 to TRBJ2-7, with 7 bases that match TRBD1. The V segment lost 8 bases and the J segment 4 bases; nucleotides outside the gene matches: 5. Germline loops: CDR1 MNHEY, CDR2 SVGAGI. This CDR3 has 12 amino acids. This CDR3 reads CASRDSRYEQYV. The DNA of the CDR3 is TGTGCCAGCCGGGACAGTAGATACGAGCAGTACGTC.

The rearrangement joins TRBV13 to TRBJ2-7; D may be TRBD2 (5 bases). Trimming removed 1 base from V and 5 bases from J, with 15 bases in between. CDR3 length: 15 residues. The germline V gene encodes CDR1 PRHDT and CDR2 FYEKMQ (reference sequence). In DNA, the CDR3 is TGTGCCAGCAGCTTAGCGGGCGCGGGTGCTCACGAGCAGTACTTC. Protein: CASSLAGAGAHEQYF.

This chain joins TRBV6-2 or TRBV6-3 and TRBJ2-1, with a tentative D call TRBD1 (5 bases). The V end was cut by 4 bases, the J end by 2 bases, with 21 bases between. The germline V gene has CDR1 MNHEY and CDR2 SVGEGT. This CDR3 contains 18 residues. CDR3 in amino acids: CASSSLSLRRGPYNEQFF. DNA for the CDR3: TGTGCCAGCAGTTCTTTAAGCCTGCGTAGGGGCCCCTACAATGAGCAGTTCTTC.

This clonotype showed up just a few times. The gene calls are TRBV9 and TRBJ2-7; D possibly corresponds to TRBD1 (6 bases). From germline, CDR1 is SGDLS and CDR2 YYNGEE. Deletions cut 9 bases from V and 5 bases from J, with 12 bases between. CDR3 length: 11 amino acids. The CDR3 DNA reads TGTGCCATTCGGACAGTCGACGAGCAGTACGTC. Encoded protein: CAIRTVDEQYV.

In this sample, this clonotype turned up a few times. The chain joins TRBV4-1 to TRBJ1-2; D perhaps matches TRBD1 (5 bases). This CDR3 has 13 amino acids. V lost 1 base and J 4 bases, leaving 7 bases between the germline ends. From germline, CDR1 is MGHRA and CDR2 YSYEKL. CDR3 bases: TGCGCCAGCAGCCAAGGGGACCCCTATGGCTACACCTTC. It codes for CASSQGDPYGYTF.

The rearrangement links TRBV7-9 to TRBJ2-3; 7 nucleotides match TRBD2. V shed 4 bases, J shed 7 bases, and the junction held 11 bases outside the gene matches. From germline, CDR1 is SEHNR and CDR2 FQNEAQ (reference sequence). The CDR3 loop spans 15 amino acids. The CDR3 DNA is TGTGCCAGCAGCTCAGCTAGCGGCTCCCGGAATACGCAGTATTTT. Amino acids: CASSSASGSRNTQYF. Together with reference TRBV7-9 and TRBJ2-3, the CDR3 gives the full variable domain: DTGVSQNPRHKITKRGQNVTFRCDPISEHNRLYWYRQTLGQGPEFLTYFQNEAQLEKSRLLSDRFSAERPKGSFSTLEIQRTEQGDSAMYLCASSSASGSRNTQYFGPGTRLTVL.

This chain uses TRBV11-2 with TRBJ2-7; possibly TRBD1 for D (5 bases). Germline CDR1 reads SGHAT; CDR2 reads FQNNGV. Between the trimmed V and J ends, which lost 5 bases and 4 bases, there was a span of 15 bases. The CDR3 is 14 residues long. CDR3 sequence reads: CASSGDSLGYEQYV. CDR3 DNA: TGTGCCAGCAGCGGCGACAGCTTAGGTTACGAGCAGTACGTC.

The gene calls are TRBV7-8 and TRBJ2-1; unclear D gene. The V gene's germline CDR1 is SGHVS and CDR2 FQNEAQ. V was cut by 0 bases and J by 8 bases, with 8 bases left in between. The CDR3 length is 13 residues. The CDR3 region is CASSLAPTDEQFF. The CDR3 DNA follows: TGTGCCAGCAGCTTAGCCCCTACGGATGAGCAGTTCTTC.

This chain links TRBV5-1 with TRBJ2-1; tentatively, D is TRBD2 (6 bases). V dropped 4 bases and J dropped 0 bases, with 11 bases sitting between them. The germline V gene encodes CDR1 SGHRS and CDR2 YFSETQ. The CDR3 sequence is 15 residues long. CDR3 nucleotides: TGCGCCAGCAGCCGGGACTCGCGCTCCTACAATGAGCAGTTCTTC. Translated: CASSRDSRSYNEQFF.

The chain recombines TRBV18 with TRBJ1-1; TRBD1 might be the D (6 bases). Germline V lookup: CDR1 KGHSH, CDR2 LQKENI. V was cut by 3 bases and J by 6 bases, with 11 bases left in between. This CDR3 spans 13 amino acids. CDR3 region: CASSPHRQAEAFF. In nucleotides, the CDR3 is TGTGCCAGCTCACCCCATCGACAGGCTGAAGCTTTCTTT.

This clonotype was found a few times. The chain combines TRBV5-1 with TRBJ2-2; D possibly corresponds to TRBD1 (6 bases). Germline CDR1 reads SGHRS; CDR2 reads YFSETQ. CDR3 size: 14 residues. Trimming cost V 7 bases and J 5 bases, with 15 bases left between them. The CDR3 nucleotides read TGCGCCAGCTCGACGGGACAACAGACCGGGGAGCTGTTTTTT. Encoded protein: CASSTGQQTGELFF.

This clonotype came up many times. V usage is TRBV6-2 or TRBV6-3 and J usage is TRBJ2-3; D is unclear. Germline CDR1 MNHEY, CDR2 SVGEGT. Trimming left V 6 bases short and J 6 bases short, with 13 bases between. The CDR3 is made up of 13 amino acids. CDR3 bases: TGTGCCAGCAGCTACGCAGCATGGGATACGCAGTATTTT. Its protein product is CASSYAAWDTQYF.

CDR3 in amino acids: CASSPIGQGNTGELFF. CDR3 sequence (DNA): TGCGCCAGCAGTCCAATTGGGCAGGGTAACACCGGGGAGCTGTTTTTT. The chain is built from TRBV5-1 and TRBJ2-2; tentative D call: TRBD1 (5 bases). The V end was cut by 5 bases, the J end by 2 bases, with 16 bases between. The CDR3 consists of 16 residues. The germline V gene encodes CDR1 SGHRS and CDR2 YFSETQ. Variable domain in full (rest from reference TRBV5-1 and TRBJ2-2): KAGVTQTPRYLIKTRGQQVTLSCSPISGHRSVSWYQQTPGQGLQFLFEYFSETQRNKGNFPGRFSGRQFSNSRSEMNVSTLELGDSALYLCASSPIGQGNTGELFFGEGSRLTVL.

Only a few counts were recorded for this clonotype. This chain uses TRBV7-8 with TRBJ2-1, with D unclear. This CDR3 is built from 14 residues. The V end lost 0 bases, the J end lost 5 bases, and 8 bases lay between the germline ends. Germline V CDR1 and CDR2: SGHVS, FQNEAQ. CDR3 residues: CASSLAETHNEQFF. DNA for the CDR3: TGTGCCAGCAGCTTAGCGGAGACCCACAATGAGCAGTTCTTC.

The table lists this clonotype with a few counts. The V and J genes are TRBV7-9 and TRBJ1-2, with D hard to call. V was clipped by 1 base and J by 0 bases, with 9 bases between them. This CDR3 has 15 residues. Germline values: CDR1 SEHNR, CDR2 FQNEAQ (reference sequence). The CDR3 sequence: CASSLVPDANYGYTF. CDR3 nucleotide sequence: TGTGCCAGCAGCTTAGTACCGGATGCTAACTATGGCTACACCTTC.

This clonotype came up many times. This chain uses TRBV15 with TRBJ2-7; a possible D gene is TRBD1 (6 bases). Trimming left V 0 bases short and J 3 bases short, with 9 bases between. This CDR3 comprises 14 residues. Germline assignment: CDR1 LNHNV and CDR2 YYDKDF (reference sequence). The CDR3 DNA sequence: TGTGCCACCAGCAGAGATACAGGGAGCTACGAGCAGTACTTC. It encodes CATSRDTGSYEQYF.

The chain couples TRBV20-1 to TRBJ2-1; no clear D gene. V was shortened by 2 bases and J by 2 bases, with 7 bases between the two germline ends. This CDR3 comprises 13 residues. CDR1 is DFQATT and CDR2 is SNEGSKA in the germline V gene (reference sequence). CDR3 protein: CSARPVTYNEQFF. The DNA for the CDR3 is TGCAGTGCTAGACCAGTTACCTACAATGAGCAGTTCTTC.

The chain uses TRBV20-1 and TRBJ1-6, with D perhaps TRBD1 (5 bases). From germline, CDR1 is DFQATT and CDR2 SNEGSKA (reference sequence). V lost 6 bases to trimming and J lost 10 bases, with 16 bases between them. The CDR3 covers 13 residues. This chain's CDR3 is CSARDPVGSPLHF. The CDR3 bases are TGCAGTGCCAGGGACCCGGTGGGATCACCCCTCCACTTT.

CDR3 DNA: TGTGCCACCAGTGGAACCGGGACAGGGTTAAATGAGCAGTTCTTC. Translating gives CATSGTGTGLNEQFF. This sequence joins TRBV24-1 and TRBJ2-1; TRBD1 matches 9 bases. CDR3 length equals 15 residues. Germline values: CDR1 KGHDR, CDR2 SFDVKD. V lost 5 bases to trimming and J lost 7 bases; unmatched junction nucleotides: 8.

The chain uses TRBV15 and TRBJ1-3, with unresolved D. The CDR3 consists of 18 residues. Between the trimmed V and J ends, which lost 0 bases and 4 bases, there was a span of 19 bases. Germline-derived CDR1 and CDR2 are LNHNV and YYDKDF (reference sequence). In DNA, the CDR3 is TGTGCCACCAGCAGAGATCTGGGGTCTCTGTTCGAAGGAAACACCATATATTTT. Protein sequence: CATSRDLGSLFEGNTIYF.

This clonotype was seen a handful of times. The CDR3 end shows no conserved phenylalanine or tryptophan, and so a read error is likely. The limits of the CDR3 on the DNA are not certain, so only TCRdb's listed CDR3 is given. The V gene is TRBV5-1, the J gene TRBJ2-7. Counting both end residues, the CDR3 totals 10 amino acids. Germline V gives CDR1 SGHRS, CDR2 YFSETQ. The CDR3: CASSPGLGPN.

This clonotype was seen only a few times. V gene TRBV20-1 combines with J gene TRBJ2-5, with a tentative D call TRBD2 (6 bases). CDR1 and CDR2 (germline): DFQATT, SNEGSKA (reference sequence). CDR3 length equals 14 residues. V was pared by 6 bases and J by 2 bases, with 16 bases between. CDR3 bases: TGCAGTGCCATCTTTGCGGGGCAACAAGAGACCCAGTACTTC. Amino acids: CSAIFAGQQETQYF.

This clonotype was seen more than once but under ten times. The chain is built from TRBV29-1 and TRBJ2-7; D call uncertain. There are 13 residues in the CDR3. Germline V gene sequence: CDR1 SQVTM, CDR2 ANQGSEA. V shed 4 bases and J shed 0 bases, with 10 bases lying between them. The CDR3 reads CSVAIGSSYEQYF. The CDR3 DNA is TGCAGCGTTGCGATTGGCAGCTCCTACGAGCAGTACTTC.